This TCR beta chain originates from a study of T-cell reconstitution after alpha-beta-depleted transplantation in children. Library preparation (for TCRbeta) was performed with unique molecular identifiers. TCRdb used MiXCR to reprocess the PCR reads, holding one entry per CDR3 protein. The sample records some 220,000 distinct CDR3 sequences, about a tenth being singletons. The CDR3 contains 14 residues. With 3 bases removed from V and 8 bases from J, the gap between germline ends came to 14 bases. Looked up from germline, CDR1 is SGHTA and CDR2 is FQGNSA. Study-wide results and limits: T cells produced anew were the main source of T-cell counts and diversity one year after transplant. Surviving recipient cells, namely T cells and thymic progenitors, were the source of high day-60 TCRbeta diversity in some patients. Expanded graft clones numbering several hundred reportedly gave rise to alpha-beta T cells about two months after transplant.

This clonotype has just a few counts. Its antigen is not identified. This clonotype was sampled from a child under two years old with acute myeloid leukemia, due to receive a stem cell transplant. J is TRBJ1-5 and V is TRBV7-2; the D gene is possibly TRBD1 (6 bases). The sequencing here drew on PBMCs, taken before TCRalphabeta/CD19-depleted stem cell transplant. CDR3 in DNA: TGTGCCAGCAGCTTGGGGGGCTCGGGGAAGCCCCAGCATTTT. It yields the protein CASSLGGSGKPQHF. The complete variable domain, with remaining parts taken from reference TRBV7-2 and TRBJ1-5, reads GAGVSQSPSNKVTEKGKDVELRCDPISGHTALYWYRQSLGQGLEFLIYFQGNSAPDKSGLPSDRFSAERTGGSVSTLTIQRTQQEDSAVYLCASSLGGSGKPQHFGDGTRLSIL.